The 7 T cell receptor beta chains in this list originate from one sample, sequenced in a study of blood T cell repertoires in COVID-19. Using immunoSEQ multiplex PCR, the repertoire was profiled, and TCRdb retains in-frame clones only, with some absent. Of a few hundred thousand clones in the sample, more than 75% were seen once. The sample consisted of PBMCs or T cells enriched from blood (not recorded which). The receptors were sampled from a woman aged 45-59 years who had recovered from COVID-19.

As concerns this clone: The junction departs from the called germline gene at one end, perhaps through a read error. This rearrangement joins TRBV7-9 to TRBJ2-7; TRBD2 aligns across 7 bases. In germline, CDR1 is SEHNR, CDR2 FQNEAQ (reference sequence). The CDR3 has 17 residues. The CDR3 protein is CASSLAAVGGSAYEQYF. CDR3 sequence (DNA): TGTGCCAGCAGCCTAGCGGCGGTGGGCGGGAGTGCCTACGAGCAGTACTTC.

The rearrangement joins TRBV5-1 to TRBJ1-2, with a tentative D call TRBD1 (6 bases). There are 13 residues in the CDR3. Germline CDR1 is SGHRS and CDR2 is YFSETQ. Deletions cut 4 bases from V and 5 bases from J, with 12 bases between. The CDR3 region has the DNA TGCGCCAGCAGCGGGGCCCAGGGGTATGGCTACACCTTC. Encoded protein: CASSGAQGYGYTF.

This clone was recorded a few times. The chain links TRBV30 to TRBJ1-2; 10 bases line up with TRBD1. Germline CDR1 is GTSNPN and CDR2 is SVGIG (reference sequence). The CDR3 is 14 residues long. With 3 bases clipped from V and 7 bases from J, the junction kept 8 bases outside the gene matches. CDR3 coding DNA: TGTGCCTGGAGCGCCGGGACAGGGGAAGGTGGCTACACCTTC. Residues: CAWSAGTGEGGYTF.

The DNA of the CDR3 is TGTGCCAGCAGCTTGGGGACTAGCTCCTACGAGCAGTACTTC. It codes for CASSLGTSSYEQYF. The chain employs TRBV5-6 and TRBJ2-7; TRBD2 matches at 7 bases. The CDR3 is 14 amino acids. V lost 0 bases, J lost 0 bases, and 0 bases stayed unmatched. Germline V lookup: CDR1 SGHDT, CDR2 YYEEEE.

The chain uses TRBV2 and TRBJ1-1; the D gene is possibly TRBD1 (5 bases). Looked up from germline, CDR1 is SNHLY and CDR2 is FYNNEI. V lost 5 bases and J lost 7, with 20 bases in between. This CDR3 is 15 amino acids long. The CDR3 sequence is CASSPLYSRTGEAFF. In DNA, the CDR3 is TGTGCCAGCAGTCCCTTATACAGCCGTACAGGTGAAGCTTTCTTT. The complete variable domain, with remaining parts taken from reference TRBV2 and TRBJ1-1, reads EPEVTQTPSHQVTQMGQEVILRCVPISNHLYFYWYRQILGQKVEFLVSFYNNEISEKSEIFDDQFSVERPDGSNFTLKIRSTKLEDSAMYFCASSPLYSRTGEAFFGQGTRLTVV.

This chain connects TRBV6-1 to TRBJ2-7; TRBD2 matches 10 bases. The CDR3 is made up of 18 amino acids. Trimming at V came to 1 base and at J to 0 bases, leaving 9 bases not matched to a gene. Germline V gene lookup returns CDR1 MNHNS and CDR2 SASEGT. CDR3 sequence reads: CASSEVSAGGTFSYEQYF. DNA of the CDR3: TGTGCCAGCAGTGAAGTTTCAGCGGGGGGGACCTTCTCCTACGAGCAGTACTTC.

This rearrangement joins TRBV5-1 to TRBJ2-1; a possible D gene is TRBD2 (5 bases). The germline V and J ends were trimmed by 4 bases and 10 bases, with 15 bases remaining between them. The CDR3 runs 13 residues. The germline V gene has CDR1 SGHRS and CDR2 YFSETQ. CDR3 nucleotides: TGCGCCAGCAGCCTGACTACCTCGGGAGAGCAGTTCTTC. It specifies CASSLTTSGEQFF.